This paragraph covers one T cell receptor (beta chain) sequence. This sample stems from a study of blood T cell repertoires in COVID-19. Germline CDR1 reads MNHEY; CDR2 reads SVGEGT. This CDR3 is 15 amino acids long. V lost 2 bases, J lost 2 bases, and 1 base stayed unmatched. Here immunoSEQ multiplex PCR was the method, and the copy in TCRdb shows in-frame clones only, minus some. The sample includes 150,000 to 200,000 clones, around 84% of them seen just once. The TCR was taken from a man aged 40-49 years with active or convalescent COVID-19. Sequenced material: peripheral blood. The chain couples TRBV6-2 or TRBV6-3 to TRBJ2-1, with TRBD2 matching over 9 bases. The CDR3 loop is CASSYGGGAYNEQFF. CDR3 coding DNA: TGTGCCAGCAGTTACGGCGGGGGGGCCTACAATGAGCAGTTCTTC.